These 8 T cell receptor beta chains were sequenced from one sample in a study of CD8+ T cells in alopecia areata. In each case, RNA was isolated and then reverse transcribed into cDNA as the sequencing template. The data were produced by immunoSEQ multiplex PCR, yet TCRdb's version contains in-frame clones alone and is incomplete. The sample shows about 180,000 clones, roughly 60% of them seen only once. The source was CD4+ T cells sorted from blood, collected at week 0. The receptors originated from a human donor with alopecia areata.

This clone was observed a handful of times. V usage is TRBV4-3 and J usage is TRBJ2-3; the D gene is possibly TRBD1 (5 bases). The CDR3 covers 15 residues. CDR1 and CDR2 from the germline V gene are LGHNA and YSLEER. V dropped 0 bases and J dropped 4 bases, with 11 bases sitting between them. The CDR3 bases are TGCGCCAGCAGCCAAGATCTTGTGACAGCAGATACGCAGTATTTT. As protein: CASSQDLVTADTQYF.

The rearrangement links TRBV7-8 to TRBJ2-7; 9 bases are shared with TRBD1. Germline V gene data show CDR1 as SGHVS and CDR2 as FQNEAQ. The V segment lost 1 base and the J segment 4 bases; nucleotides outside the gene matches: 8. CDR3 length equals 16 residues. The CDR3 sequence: CASSLDRTGALYEQYF. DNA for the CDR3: TGTGCCAGCAGCTTAGACCGGACAGGGGCCTTATACGAGCAGTACTTC.

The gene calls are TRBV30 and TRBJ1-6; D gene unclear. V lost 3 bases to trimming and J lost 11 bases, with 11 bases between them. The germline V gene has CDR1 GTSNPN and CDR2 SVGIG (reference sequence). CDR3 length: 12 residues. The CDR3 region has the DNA TGTGCCTGGAGCGCCCTTGGAGCACCCCTCCACTTT. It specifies CAWSALGAPLHF.

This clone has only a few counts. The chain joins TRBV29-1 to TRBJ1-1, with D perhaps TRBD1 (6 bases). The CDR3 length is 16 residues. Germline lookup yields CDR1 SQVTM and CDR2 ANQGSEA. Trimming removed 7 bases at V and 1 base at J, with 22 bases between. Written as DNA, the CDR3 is TGCAGCGCCGAGGTGACAGGACAAAACCCGAACACTGAAGCTTTCTTT. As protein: CSAEVTGQNPNTEAFF.

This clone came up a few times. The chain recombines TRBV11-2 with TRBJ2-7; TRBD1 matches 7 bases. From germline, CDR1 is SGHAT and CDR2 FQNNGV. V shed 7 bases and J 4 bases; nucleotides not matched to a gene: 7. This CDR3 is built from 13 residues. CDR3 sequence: CASTKTGRYEQYF. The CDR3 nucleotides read TGTGCCAGCACGAAGACAGGGCGGTACGAGCAGTACTTC.

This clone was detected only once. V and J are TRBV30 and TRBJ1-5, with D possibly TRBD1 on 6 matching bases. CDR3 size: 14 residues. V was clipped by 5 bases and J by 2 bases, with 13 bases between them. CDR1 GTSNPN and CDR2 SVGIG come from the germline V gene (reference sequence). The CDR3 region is CAWDESGGNQPQHF. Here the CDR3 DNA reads TGTGCCTGGGACGAATCAGGGGGCAATCAGCCCCAGCATTTT.

Here the CDR3 DNA reads TGCAGCGTTACCCCGATCGGGGAGAACGAGCAGTACTTC. Its protein product is CSVTPIGENEQYF. V is TRBV29-1 and J is TRBJ2-5; weak D call: TRBD2 (5 bases). The DNA end is more similar to TRBJ2-7, so the J call may be wrong. The CDR3 loop spans 13 amino acids. Germline CDR1 SQVTM, CDR2 ANQGSEA.

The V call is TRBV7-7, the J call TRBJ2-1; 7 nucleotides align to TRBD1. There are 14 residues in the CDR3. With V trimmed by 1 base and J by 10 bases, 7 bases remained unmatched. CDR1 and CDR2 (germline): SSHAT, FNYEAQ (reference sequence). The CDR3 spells CASSLEGALGEQFF. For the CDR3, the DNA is TGTGCCAGCAGCTTAGAGGGGGCGCTGGGAGAGCAGTTCTTC.